These T cell receptor beta chains were read from a single sample in a study of blood T cells in healthy people across ages. TCRdb re-called the 5' RACE reads through MiXCR, storing one row per CDR3 protein. This table holds 1.5 million to 2 million distinct CDR3 sequences, 40% to 55% found once. Sequenced sample: blood. The receptor set was obtained from a woman between 40 and 55 years old in good health. Each CDR3 is given with its conserved first and last residue. D genes are given only for firm matches. The size field is filled for only some rows; it gives once, few, many or a size class.

TRBV5-1	few	TRBJ2-6	.	CASSLLAAGANVLTF	TGCGCCAGCAGCTTGCTCGCGGCGGGGGCCAACGTCCTGACTTTC
TRBV6-6	.	TRBJ2-1	.	CASSYPGQLDTNEQFF	TGTGCCAGCAGTTACCCCGGGCAGCTGGACACCAATGAGCAGTTCTTC
TRBV15	.	TRBJ2-5	.	CTTSRDLGPLETQYF	TGTACCACCAGCAGAGATTTGGGGCCGTTGGAGACCCAGTACTTC
TRBV20-1	.	TRBJ2-1	.	CSASENPADEQFF	TGCAGTGCTAGTGAGAATCCGGCGGATGAGCAGTTCTTC
TRBV6-1	few	TRBJ1-5	.	CASRSERGRSNQPQHF	TGTGCCAGCAGAAGCGAACGAGGACGGAGCAATCAGCCCCAGCATTTT
TRBV20-1	.	TRBJ1-6	TRBD1	CSAREGGQGNSPLHF	TGCAGTGCTAGAGAGGGCGGACAGGGAAATTCACCCCTCCACTTT
TRBV29-1	many	TRBJ2-5	.	CSVRLGGETQYF	TGCAGCGTTAGGTTAGGAGGAGAGACCCAGTACTTC
TRBV28	few	TRBJ2-7	.	CASSFGWGGGVTYEQYF	TGTGCCAGCAGTTTTGGGTGGGGCGGCGGGGTCACCTACGAGCAGTACTTC
TRBV7-9	.	TRBJ2-2	.	CASNRGGGTGELFF	TGTGCCAGCAACCGAGGGGGTGGCACCGGGGAGCTGTTTTTT
TRBV4-3	.	TRBJ2-1	TRBD1	CASSQGLQGDLLDEQFF	TGCGCCAGCAGCCAAGGCTTACAGGGGGACCTTTTGGATGAGCAGTTCTTC
TRBV28	few	TRBJ2-7	TRBD1	CATAPQGALEQYF	TGTGCCACCGCCCCTCAGGGGGCGCTCGAGCAGTACTTC
TRBV4-2	.	TRBJ2-6	.	CASSQGNRAGANVLTF	TGTGCCAGCAGCCAAGGAAATAGGGCTGGGGCCAACGTCCTGACTTTC
TRBV7-9	.	TRBJ1-2	.	CASSLAGQGINYGYTF	TGTGCCAGCAGCTTAGCTGGTCAGGGGATAAACTATGGCTACACCTTC
TRBV7-9	.	TRBJ1-4	TRBD1	CASSRSWDSTNEKLFF	TGTGCCAGCAGCCGAAGCTGGGACAGCACTAATGAAAAACTGTTTTTT
TRBV20-1	.	TRBJ2-7	.	CSARAPQGRYEQYF	TGCAGTGCTAGAGCCCCCCAGGGCAGGTACGAGCAGTACTTC
TRBV12-3/TRBV12-4	.	TRBJ2-1	TRBD2	CASSPVSGGLQFF	TGTGCCAGCAGCCCAGTTAGCGGGGGACTGCAGTTCTTC
TRBV5-1	.	TRBJ1-1	.	CASSLAGNNREAFF	TGCGCCAGCAGCTTGGCTGGTAACAACCGTGAAGCTTTCTTT
TRBV6-1	.	TRBJ1-2	TRBD1	CASSETETGTNYGYTF	TGTGCCAGCAGTGAGACTGAGACAGGGACTAACTATGGCTACACCTTC
TRBV25-1	few	TRBJ2-7	TRBD1	CASSESGTGLAEQYF	TGTGCCAGCAGTGAATCCGGGACAGGGTTAGCCGAGCAGTACTTC
TRBV24-1	.	TRBJ2-3	.	CATRSGYTDTQYF	TGTGCCACCAGGAGCGGTTACACAGATACGCAGTATTTT
TRBV12-3/TRBV12-4	.	TRBJ1-5	.	CASSPQTGFSNQPQHF	TGTGCCAGCAGTCCCCAAACAGGGTTCAGCAATCAGCCCCAGCATTTT
TRBV7-9	few	TRBJ1-2	.	CASSLEPRRGQNYGYTF	TGTGCCAGCAGCTTAGAACCCCGGAGGGGACAAAACTATGGCTACACCTTC
TRBV4-1	.	TRBJ2-6	.	CASSQEGVTGANVLTF	TGCGCCAGCAGCCAAGAGGGGGTCACTGGGGCCAACGTCCTGACTTTC
TRBV7-2	.	TRBJ1-4	.	CASREGLTNEKLFF	TGTGCCAGCAGGGAAGGGTTGACTAATGAAAAACTGTTTTTT
TRBV21-1	.	TRBJ2-7	.	CASSKWRVLAGSRYTHYEQYF	TGTGCCAGCAGCAAATGGCGGGTTCTAGCGGGGTCTCGTTATACCCACTACGAGCAGTACTTC
TRBV28	.	TRBJ1-2	.	CASSRTVRGYGYTF	TGTGCCAGCAGTCGAACAGTCCGAGGCTATGGCTACACCTTC
TRBV6-2/TRBV6-3	.	TRBJ2-6	TRBD1	CASRPAGGTGANVLTF	TGTGCCAGCAGACCCGCAGGGGGCACTGGGGCCAACGTCCTGACTTTC
TRBV5-1	.	TRBJ2-2	.	CASSEGTSFPGELFF	TGCGCCAGCAGCGAGGGGACGAGCTTCCCCGGGGAGCTGTTTTTT
TRBV7-3	once	TRBJ2-1	.	CASSSGVGSGDEQFF	TGTGCCAGCAGCTCAGGAGTAGGATCGGGGGATGAGCAGTTCTTC
TRBV20-1	.	TRBJ2-5	TRBD2	CSAHPSGSWEQYF	TGCAGTGCTCACCCTAGCGGGAGTTGGGAGCAGTACTTC
TRBV7-7	.	TRBJ2-1	.	CASSRRDIRETQFF	TGTGCTAGCAGTCGCCGGGACATAAGAGAGACCCAGTTCTTC
TRBV6-4	few	TRBJ2-3	.	CASSERGRRTDTQYF	TGTGCCAGCAGTGAACGGGGGAGGCGCACAGATACGCAGTATTTT
TRBV3-1	few	TRBJ2-6	.	CASSPILRSGANVLTF	TGTGCCAGCAGCCCAATTCTCCGCTCTGGGGCCAACGTCCTGACTTTC
TRBV6-6	few	TRBJ2-1	TRBD2	CASTVTSGGAGEQFF	TGTGCCAGCACCGTGACTAGCGGGGGGGCGGGGGAGCAGTTCTTC
TRBV12-3/TRBV12-4	many	TRBJ2-5	.	CASSLFPGETQYF	TGTGCCAGCAGTTTATTCCCGGGGGAGACCCAGTACTTC
TRBV12-3/TRBV12-4	.	TRBJ1-2	.	CASSADRFNYGYTF	TGTGCCAGCAGTGCCGACCGGTTTAACTATGGCTACACCTTC
TRBV25-1	.	TRBJ1-2	.	CASSEPGPFFSYTF	TGTGCCAGCAGTGAACCCGGACCGTTTTTTTCCTACACCTTC
TRBV6-1	few	TRBJ1-5	.	CASSAIVGNQPQHF	TGTGCCAGCAGTGCCATTGTGGGCAATCAGCCCCAGCATTTT
TRBV10-3	few	TRBJ2-3	.	CAISESPEYTSTDTQYF	TGTGCCATCAGTGAGTCTCCGGAATACACTAGCACAGATACGCAGTATTTT
TRBV7-2	.	TRBJ2-4	.	CASSLAVGGGVRDIQYF	TGTGCCAGCAGCTTAGCAGTAGGGGGGGGGGTCAGGGACATTCAGTACTTC
TRBV5-1	.	TRBJ2-6	TRBD2	CASRQLAGGPSSGVNVLTF	TGCGCCAGCAGGCAACTAGCGGGGGGTCCCAGCTCTGGGGTCAACGTCCTGACTTTC
TRBV7-8	.	TRBJ2-1	TRBD2	CASSLGLAGIYEQFF	TGTGCCAGCAGCCTAGGACTAGCGGGGATCTATGAGCAGTTCTTC
TRBV4-2	few	TRBJ1-2	.	CASSQDHPLIQGFAYGYTF	TGTGCCAGCAGCCAAGATCACCCTCTAATACAGGGCTTCGCCTATGGCTACACCTTC
TRBV4-3	.	TRBJ1-6	TRBD1	CASSQNPQGKGSPLHF	TGCGCCAGCAGCCAAAACCCACAGGGGAAGGGCTCACCCCTCCACTTT
TRBV7-9	.	TRBJ2-7	TRBD1	CASSLSGTVEQYF	TGTGCCAGCAGCTTAAGTGGGACAGTCGAGCAGTACTTC
TRBV27	.	TRBJ2-3	.	CASSMWGSSVTQYF	TGTGCCAGCAGTATGTGGGGATCCAGCGTTACGCAGTATTTT
TRBV5-1	.	TRBJ1-1	.	CASSLGPSGEAFF	TGCGCCAGCAGCTTAGGACCTTCGGGAGAAGCTTTCTTT